This T cell receptor beta chain was obtained from a study of T-cell memory formation after mild COVID-19. The 5'RACE method, run with constant-segment primers, produced TCR alpha and TCR beta cDNA libraries (carrying sample barcodes and UMIs). TCRdb reanalysed the 5' RACE reads using MiXCR and keeps one entry per CDR3 protein. The sample has around 340,000 distinct CDR3 sequences, roughly 20% seen once. This clonotype was obtained from an adult woman who had mild COVID-19 (a few samples of this study predate the infection). Cell type and time point are not known. Specimen: PBMCs or a T cell subset sorted from them (not recorded which).

CDR3 amino acids: CASSEGSGNTEAFF. In DNA, the CDR3 is TGTGCCAGCAGCGAGGGATCCGGGAACACTGAAGCTTTCTTT. The V and J genes are TRBV9 and TRBJ1-1; no clear D gene. V lost 3 bases and J 1 base, leaving 10 bases between the germline ends. Germline V CDR1 and CDR2: SGDLS, YYNGEE. CDR3 length: 14 residues.